This T cell receptor beta chain derives from a study of patients and donors after allogeneic stem cell transplantation. Germline-derived CDR1 and CDR2 are MNHEY and SVGAGI. The V end lost 2 bases, the J end lost 1 base, and 15 bases lay between the germline ends. This CDR3 comprises 18 residues. TCRdb itself ran the RT-PCR reads through MiXCR, one entry per CDR3 protein. The data show 17,000 or so distinct CDR3 sequences, with under 30% seen just once and 36% held by the top ten. This receptor was obtained from a human donor who was either an allogeneic HSCT recipient or a stem cell or donor lymphocyte infusion donor (not recorded which). It is not recorded whose cells these are; they may come from a transplant donor. The sample was blood, either unsorted or a sorted T cell fraction (not recorded which). This chain links TRBV6-5 with TRBJ2-6; D assignment may be TRBD1 or TRBD2 (6 bases each). CDR3 coding DNA: TGTGCCAGCAGTTACCCCACGGGGGCAGGATCTGGGGCCAACGTCCTGACTTTC. It translates to CASSYPTGAGSGANVLTF.